This TCR beta chain was sequenced for a study of shared clonotypes between healthy human individuals. Study information: The plates for each donor numbered three CD4 naive, three CD4 memory, two CD8 naive and one CD8 memory. General observations from the study: In general, naive subsets displayed greater estimated richness than memory subsets did.

Method: immunoSEQ multiplex PCR; TCRdb's copy keeps in-frame clones and lacks some. The sample has around 1.4 million clones, approximately 98.5% seen once; the top ten hold 0.3% to 0.45%. With regard to this clone: The antigen remains undetermined.

The CDR3 has 15 amino acids. Sequencing was done on a sample of naive CD4+ T cells sorted from blood. The subset was: CD45RA+ positively selected. This clonotype originated in a man under 40 in good health. The rearrangement links TRBV21-1 to TRBJ1-5. TRBV21-1 has pseudogene status. The CDR3 nucleotides read TGTGCCAGCAGCAAAGCGTGGGGATTTCGTCGGCCCCAGCATTTT. This encodes CASSKAWGFRRPQHF.